The clone carrying this T cell receptor beta chain was observed many times. As yet, its antigen is unknown. The cDNA was synthesized by 5'RACE incorporating 10-nucleotide random UMIs. TCRdb analysed the 5' RACE reads with MiXCR anew, one entry per CDR3 protein. The table shows roughly 80,000 distinct CDR3 sequences, with 5% to 6% occurring only once. The data stem from a study of neurological immune-mediated disorders. Study-wide context: There were around 35 multiple sclerosis patients; 31 were relapsing-remitting and 3 were secondary progressive.

The germline gives CDR1 SGHRS, CDR2 YFSETQ. Trimming shortened V by 7 bases and J by 4 bases, and 14 bases separated the two germline ends. This CDR3 has 13 residues. Notes on the study in general: Grouping of repertoires by phylogeny put those of 18 of 34 multiple sclerosis patients into a single related-CDR3 cluster, a possible signature. The most TCR clonal expansion was seen in HTLV-1-associated myelopathy, and the least was seen in multiple sclerosis, which fell below healthy controls.

The sample's time point: longitudinal time-point 2. This rearrangement joins TRBV5-1 to TRBJ1-1; the D gene is possibly TRBD1 (5 bases). The sample taken for sequencing was PBMCs. The sequence was obtained from a woman aged 55-69 years with multiple sclerosis. CDR3 sequence (DNA): TGCGCCAGCGGTCATGGGGCTGGCACTGAAGCTTTCTTT. Encoded protein: CASGHGAGTEAFF.